The T cell receptor beta chain under discussion was sequenced for a study of T cell responses to AZD1222 COVID-19 vaccine (dated by TCRdb to the early 2020s). As for the study more broadly: AZD1222 recipients given second doses at about 4 weeks or at about 12 weeks were pooled, since spike-specific TCR depth and breadth were not found to differ between the two schedules. A total of under 250 trial participants underwent TCR sequencing, of whom nearly 210 had received two doses of AZD1222 and around 25 had received two doses of the MenACWY control vaccine. Enrollment into the trials was organized by age into subgroups of 18-55, 56-69 and 70-plus years, and those subgroups contained approximately 150, 30 and 60 TCR-sequenced participants, respectively.

The CDR3 regions of human TCRbeta chains were analyzed by immunosequencing. In the source study's methods: TCRs in the repertoires were compared against a reference library of SARS-CoV-2-specific TCRs that had been generated with the MIRA antigen-specificity platform. Breadth was defined as the fraction of unique TCRs that were SARS-CoV-2-associated. Depth was defined as the fraction of total T cells that were SARS-CoV-2-associated. Using the MIRA data, every spike-specific TCR was mapped to the spike region that the TCR reacted to and assigned to either a CD4 or a CD8 class. Log10-transformed breadth and depth values were compared by one-way ANOVA with Sidak's multiple comparisons tests. TCRdb retrieved this table from immuneACCESS and kept in-frame rearrangements only. Not all clones are present; in checked studies, unresolved V genes account for under half, and no reason is known for the remainder. V, J and clone size are those of that table, while D and trimming were read from the DNA. Counted in this sample were roughly 70,000 clones; around 84% of them appeared once. The biggest ten clones account for roughly 21% of the sample.

With respect to this clone: This receptor's antigen is unknown. The input lacks base qualities; no much larger clone sits a single base away.

The time point label for this specimen denotes: baseline before first vaccination. Vaccinee samples came from UK trials COV001 and COV002, including a single-blind randomized controlled phase 2/3 trial of AZD1222 (ChAdOx1 nCoV-19) in healthy adults. Trial participant PBMC samples were collected at day 0 and day 28 after the second dose for TCRbeta chain sequencing. The study at large found these results: Only a handful of AZD1222 recipients were SARS-CoV-2 seropositive at baseline, limiting conclusions about previously exposed vaccinees. The 56-69-year group was small, and its depth increase did not reach significance, likely because of low power. After two AZD1222 doses, both the breadth and the depth of spike-specific TCRs were significantly higher than at day 0 and than in MenACWY recipients. The vaccine-associated CD4 TCRs covered the entire spike protein, and the dominant responses fell in regions 160-218 and 743-854. Because no samples from the day 14 peak response were available, repertoires could be characterized only after the peak T cell response. Reportedly, almost half of the unique spike-specific TCRs recognized epitopes lying outside the regions that are mutated in the B.1.351 and B.1.1.7 variants. Participants were mostly white British and included more females than males, and it was suggested by the authors that clonal diversity may have been underestimated.

This clonotype originated in an adult in good health. The sequences come from peripheral blood, collected on day 0 of AZD1222 vaccination.

The nucleotide sequence is TGTGCCAGCAGCCCCCCGGGACAGGCGAACTATGGCTACACCTTC. This yields the protein CASSPPGQANYGYTF. The rearranged segments are TRBV5-6 and TRBJ1-2; 8 nucleotides in the junction match TRBD1. CDR1 is given as SGHDT and CDR2 as YYEEEE, both from the germline V gene. Here V drops 4 bases and J drops 2 bases, and the junction holds 7 bases not matched to any gene. The CDR3 goes from the cysteine to the phenylalanine over 15 residues. CDR3 DNA only is kept here, 45 bases in frame from base 1.